What follows are 31 T cell receptor beta chains derived from one specimen sequenced in a study of blood T cells in healthy people across ages. With a J-beta primer mix and a sample-barcoded 5' primer, a second PCR ran about 6 to 11 cycles. In TCRdb, the 5' RACE reads were re-called with MiXCR into one record per CDR3 protein. The sample records some 930,000 distinct CDR3 sequences, 25% to 35% being singletons. The sample was also linked to a second study, of T cells of mothers and their children.

The sample consisted of blood. The receptors stem from a woman in her thirties or forties in good health.

A few counts support this clonotype. The rearrangement joins TRBV5-1 to TRBJ2-1, with 7 bases that match TRBD1. From germline, CDR1 is SGHRS and CDR2 YFSETQ. V was pared by 3 bases and J by 0 bases, with 3 bases of the junction left unmatched. CDR3 length: 15 amino acids. CDR3 nucleotides: TGCGCCAGCAGCTGGGACAGCAACTCCTACAATGAGCAGTTCTTC. This translates into CASSWDSNSYNEQFF. The full variable domain, with the rest looked up from reference TRBV5-1 and TRBJ2-1, is KAGVTQTPRYLIKTRGQQVTLSCSPISGHRSVSWYQQTPGQGLQFLFEYFSETQRNKGNFPGRFSGRQFSNSRSEMNVSTLELGDSALYLCASSWDSNSYNEQFFGPGTRLTVL.

Only a few counts were recorded for this clonotype. V and J are TRBV9 and TRBJ2-3; 11 nucleotides line up with TRBD2. Germline CDR1 reads SGDLS; CDR2 reads YYNGEE. This CDR3 comprises 18 residues. The V segment lost 0 bases and the J segment 2 bases; nucleotides outside the gene matches: 8. The CDR3 reads CASSVDETSGDTTDTQYF. The CDR3 DNA sequence: TGTGCCAGCAGCGTAGACGAGACTAGCGGGGACACCACAGATACGCAGTATTTT.

This clonotype was seen more than once but under ten times. The gene calls are TRBV10-3 and TRBJ2-7, with D perhaps matching TRBD1 or TRBD2 (5 bases each). V lost 5 bases and J 9 bases, leaving 14 bases between the germline ends. Per germline, CDR1 ENHRY and CDR2 SYGVKD. The CDR3 has 12 amino acids. Here the CDR3 DNA reads TGTGCCATCAGTCCAGGGAGCCACGGGCAGTACTTC. As protein: CAISPGSHGQYF.

There are many counts of this clonotype. V is TRBV20-1 and J is TRBJ1-5; no definite D call. Trimming removed 5 bases from V and 6 bases from J, with 14 bases in between. The V gene's germline CDR1 is DFQATT and CDR2 SNEGSKA (reference sequence). This CDR3 is built from 13 residues. The CDR3 here is CSADPPGSQPQHF. CDR3 nucleotide sequence: TGCAGTGCTGACCCCCCTGGTAGTCAGCCCCAGCATTTT.

This clonotype occurred many times. J is TRBJ2-1 and V is TRBV7-3; 10 bases align to TRBD2. CDR3 size: 16 residues. Unmatched junction bases numbered 5, after V lost 2 bases and J lost 4 bases. Germline loops: CDR1 SGHTA, CDR2 FQGTGA. This CDR3 reads CASSLGSGGAYNEQFF. CDR3 sequence (DNA): TGTGCCAGCAGCTTAGGGAGCGGGGGGGCTTACAATGAGCAGTTCTTC.

Ten or more counts support this clonotype. The chain is built from TRBV4-1 and TRBJ2-7; 9 bases line up with TRBD1. V gave up 4 bases and J gave up 5 bases; unmatched junction bases: 9. From germline, CDR1 is MGHRA and CDR2 YSYEKL. CDR3 length equals 15 residues. Here the CDR3 reads CASSLVTGQGHEQYF. CDR3 in DNA: TGCGCCAGCAGCCTCGTAACGGGACAGGGACACGAGCAGTACTTC.

This chain joins TRBV5-5 and TRBJ2-7; no clear D gene. V was pared by 1 base and J by 2 bases, with 19 bases between. The CDR3 has 17 amino acids. Looked up from germline, CDR1 is SGHKS and CDR2 is YYEKEE (reference sequence). CDR3 loop: CASSLPPQWDFTYEQYF. CDR3 nucleotide sequence: TGTGCCAGCAGCTTGCCGCCCCAATGGGATTTTACCTACGAGCAGTACTTC.

Note on this clonotype: A much larger clone lies a single base off, so this may be a read error. The CDR3 does not close with the conserved phenylalanine or tryptophan, likely indicating a read error. The rearrangement joins TRBV20-1 to TRBJ2-1; the D gene is possibly TRBD2 (6 bases). CDR3 size: 12 residues. The V end lost 6 bases, the J end lost 3 bases, and 9 bases lay between the germline ends. CDR1 DFQATT and CDR2 SNEGSKA come from the germline V gene (reference sequence). CDR3 region: CSAVADYNEQFC. In DNA, the CDR3 is TGCAGTGCCGTAGCGGACTACAATGAGCAGTTCTGC.

The chain carries TRBV4-3 and TRBJ2-2, with a tentative D call TRBD1 (5 bases). Germline V gene sequence: CDR1 LGHNA, CDR2 YSLEER. Deletions cut 0 bases from V and 5 bases from J, with 25 bases between. The CDR3 length is 20 residues. The CDR3, as DNA: TGCGCCAGCAGCCAAGATGTTAGGGGCCTTAACGCAGGGAAAACCGGGGAGCTGTTTTTT. Its translation is CASSQDVRGLNAGKTGELFF.

The chain uses TRBV29-1 and TRBJ2-1; a weak D match, TRBD2 (6 bases). The length of the CDR3 is 12 residues. Trimming left V 5 bases short and J 8 bases short, with 13 bases between. From germline, CDR1 is SQVTM and CDR2 ANQGSEA. Here the CDR3 DNA reads TGCAGCGTTATGGCGGGGACGCATGAGCAGTTCTTC. Its translation: CSVMAGTHEQFF.

Written as DNA, the CDR3 is TGTGCCAGCAGTTACTCGAGCGGGGACAGGGGGCGTCACGAGCAGTACTTC. Its protein is CASSYSSGDRGRHEQYF. The chain employs TRBV6-6 and TRBJ2-5; 12 bases agree with TRBD1. The DNA end favors TRBJ2-7, so the J call may be wrong. The CDR3 has 17 amino acids. Germline V lookup: CDR1 MNHNY, CDR2 SVGAGI (reference sequence).

This clonotype was seen many times. The J gene is TRBJ1-2, the V gene TRBV24-1, with 7 nucleotides matching TRBD1. The CDR3 is made up of 13 amino acids. From germline, CDR1 is KGHDR and CDR2 SFDVKD. Unmatched junction bases numbered 4, after V lost 7 bases and J lost 3 bases. The CDR3 here is CATRDTGDYGYTF. CDR3 nucleotide sequence: TGTGCCACCAGGGATACAGGGGACTATGGCTACACCTTC.

The chain uses TRBV3-1 and TRBJ2-3; 9 nucleotides agree with TRBD2. CDR3 size: 16 residues. Germline loops: CDR1 LGHDT, CDR2 YNNKEL (reference sequence). The ends lost 2 bases at V and 1 base at J; junction bases unmatched: 4. The CDR3 loop reads CASSQSPSGGTDTQYF. CDR3 bases: TGTGCCAGCAGCCAATCCCCTAGCGGGGGCACAGATACGCAGTATTTT.

This clonotype was observed a few times. CDR3 DNA sequence: TGTGCCACCAGCAGAGATCCCGTTGGGATTGCGAACACCGGGGAGCTGTTTTTT. It translates to CATSRDPVGIANTGELFF. The chain is built from TRBV15 and TRBJ2-2; D remains ambiguous. Germline CDR1 and CDR2: LNHNV and YYDKDF (reference sequence). Trimming took off 0 bases at V and 0 bases at J, with 14 bases between the two ends. The CDR3 runs 18 residues.

CDR3 amino acids: CAISLDREDTDTQYF. The CDR3 DNA reads as TGTGCCATCAGTCTGGACAGGGAGGACACAGATACGCAGTATTTT. The chain recombines TRBV10-3 with TRBJ2-3; TRBD1 aligns across 8 bases. V lost 5 bases to trimming and J lost 2 bases; unmatched junction nucleotides: 6. There are 15 residues in the CDR3. Germline V CDR1 and CDR2: ENHRY, SYGVKD.

The chain is built from TRBV13 and TRBJ2-1, with 8 bases fitting TRBD1. Germline CDR1 and CDR2: PRHDT and FYEKMQ (reference sequence). The CDR3 length is 16 residues. The junction had 10 bases not matched to a gene; V was cut back by 5 bases and J by 4 bases. The CDR3 region has the DNA TGTGCCAGCAGCCGCTCTGCAGGGGGCTTATACAATGAGCAGTTCTTC. Protein sequence: CASSRSAGGLYNEQFF. The entire variable domain, with the rest obtained from reference TRBV13 and TRBJ2-1, is as follows: AAGVIQSPRHLIKEKRETATLKCYPIPRHDTVYWYQQGPGQDPQFLISFYEKMQSDKGSIPDRFSAQQFSDYHSELNMSSLELGDSALYFCASSRSAGGLYNEQFFGPGTRLTVL.

This clonotype has more than one count but fewer than ten. V gene TRBV12-3 or TRBV12-4 combines with J gene TRBJ2-1, with D tentatively TRBD1 (7 bases). The CDR3 has 13 amino acids. Trimming removed 6 bases at V and 11 bases at J, with 17 bases between. This CDR3 is CASSAGQPGKQFF. Written as DNA, the CDR3 is TGTGCCAGCAGCGCGGGACAGCCGGGTAAGCAGTTCTTC.

This clonotype was observed a handful of times. The V and J genes are TRBV12-3 or TRBV12-4 and TRBJ2-2; unclear D gene. Between the trimmed V and J ends, which lost 2 bases and 7 bases, there was a span of 8 bases. The CDR3 length is 13 residues. The CDR3 DNA reads as TGTGCCAGCAGTTTATGGGGTGACGGGGAGCTGTTTTTT. This translates into CASSLWGDGELFF.

This rearrangement joins TRBV12-3 or TRBV12-4 to TRBJ2-7; 10 bases are shared with TRBD1. V was pared by 5 bases and J by 4 bases, with 8 bases of the junction left unmatched. The CDR3 length is 15 residues. The CDR3 protein is CASSPRTGGRYEQYF. The CDR3 DNA is TGTGCCAGCAGTCCCCGGACAGGGGGAAGGTACGAGCAGTACTTC.

This clonotype was picked up a small number of times. The CDR3 coding sequence is TGCGCCAGCAGCTGGGAATCTGACAAAAAAGAGACCCAGTACTTC. This translates into CASSWESDKKETQYF. The V call is TRBV5-1, the J call TRBJ2-5, with D unclear. The CDR3 contains 15 residues. The V and J ends lost 3 bases and 3 bases respectively, with 15 bases between them. Germline loops: CDR1 SGHRS, CDR2 YFSETQ. Together with reference TRBV5-1 and TRBJ2-5, the CDR3 gives the full variable domain: KAGVTQTPRYLIKTRGQQVTLSCSPISGHRSVSWYQQTPGQGLQFLFEYFSETQRNKGNFPGRFSGRQFSNSRSEMNVSTLELGDSALYLCASSWESDKKETQYFGPGTRLLVL.

This clonotype appeared a few times. At one end, the junction sequence differs from germline, possibly due to a read error. The genes are TRBV6-5 and TRBJ2-7, with TRBD1 matching 7 bases. This CDR3 is built from 16 residues. The germline gives CDR1 MNHEY, CDR2 SVGAGI. CDR3 DNA sequence: TGTACCAGCAGGAACACCCAGACCTTGACAGGGTTCGAGCAGTACTTC. Protein sequence: CTSRNTQTLTGFEQYF.

This chain links TRBV10-3 with TRBJ1-4, with TRBD1 matching 9 bases. This CDR3 region has 14 residues. Looked up from germline, CDR1 is ENHRY and CDR2 is SYGVKD. Unmatched junction bases numbered 8, after V lost 10 bases and J lost 5 bases. In nucleotides, the CDR3 is TGTGCCAGCGGAGGGACAGGGACGAATGAAAAACTGTTTTTT. As protein: CASGGTGTNEKLFF.

The V and J genes are TRBV7-6 and TRBJ2-2; perhaps D is TRBD1 or TRBD2 (5 bases each). The V gene lost 2 bases and the J gene lost 2 bases, with 9 bases spanning the gap. CDR1 and CDR2 from the germline V gene are SGHVS and FNYEAQ. This CDR3 has 15 amino acids. The DNA of the CDR3 is TGTGCCAGCAGCTTAAACGGGGACAACACCGGGGAGCTGTTTTTT. It specifies CASSLNGDNTGELFF.

The V call is TRBV20-1, the J call TRBJ2-5; D unresolved. This CDR3 contains 14 residues. From germline, CDR1 is DFQATT and CDR2 SNEGSKA (reference sequence). V lost 1 base, J lost 1 base, and 10 bases lay in between. DNA of the CDR3: TGCAGTGCTAGAGGATCGGGTCCCCAAGAGACCCAGTACTTC. It translates to CSARGSGPQETQYF.

This clonotype appeared many times. CDR3 amino acids: CASSLSTYQETQYF. The CDR3 coding sequence is TGTGCCAGCAGTCTTTCTACGTACCAAGAGACCCAGTACTTC. The rearrangement uses TRBV12-3 or TRBV12-4 and TRBJ2-5; D is undetermined. CDR3 size: 14 residues. V was pared by 5 bases and J by 0 bases, with 10 bases between.

This clonotype showed up just a few times. The rearrangement joins TRBV12-3 or TRBV12-4 to TRBJ1-1; D gene ambiguous. The CDR3 totals 14 residues. V gave up 7 bases and J gave up 1 base, with 13 bases separating them. CDR3 protein: CASTLTITNTEAFF. CDR3 DNA sequence: TGTGCCAGCACCCTTACCATCACGAACACTGAAGCTTTCTTT.

This clonotype was counted only a few times. The chain is built from TRBV25-1 and TRBJ1-3, with D possibly being TRBD1 (6 bases). Trimming pared 3 bases from V and 2 bases from J, leaving 11 bases between. Germline assignment: CDR1 MGHDK and CDR2 SYGVNS. The CDR3 has 15 residues. CDR3 sequence reads: CASSDPGHTGNTIYF. In nucleotides, the CDR3 is TGTGCCAGCAGTGATCCGGGACACACTGGAAACACCATATATTTT.

A few counts support this clonotype. This chain uses TRBV7-9 with TRBJ2-3; 10 bases are a match to TRBD1. CDR3 length: 16 amino acids. Trimming removed 0 bases from V and 4 bases from J; junction bases left unmatched: 4. CDR1 and CDR2 from the germline V gene are SEHNR and FQNEAQ (reference sequence). The CDR3 nucleotides are TGTGCCAGCAGCTTAGCTCGGACAGGGGGAGCAGATACGCAGTATTTT. Its translation is CASSLARTGGADTQYF.

The chain has TRBV7-3 and TRBJ2-7; 11 nucleotides line up with TRBD1. Germline V CDR1 and CDR2: SGHTA, FQGTGA. V shed 4 bases and J 3 bases; nucleotides not matched to a gene: 8. CDR3 size: 16 residues. CDR3 bases: TGTGCCAGCAGCTCTAAAGGGGGGACAGGGGGCTACGAGCAGTACTTC. Translation: CASSSKGGTGGYEQYF.

This rearrangement joins TRBV27 to TRBJ2-3; a weak D match, TRBD2 (6 bases). V lost 7 bases and J 2 bases, leaving 7 bases between the germline ends. CDR3 length: 12 amino acids. Per germline, CDR1 MNHEY and CDR2 SMNVEV (reference sequence). The CDR3 DNA follows: TGTGCCAGCACGGGACTCACAGATACGCAGTATTTT. Its translation is CASTGLTDTQYF.

The V gene is TRBV6-1, the J gene TRBJ1-5; D is uncertain. The CDR3 covers 15 residues. V dropped 6 bases and J dropped 0 bases, with 12 bases sitting between them. Germline V gene sequence: CDR1 MNHNS, CDR2 SASEGT. DNA for the CDR3: TGTGCCAGCAGGCCGACAATTTATAGCAATCAGCCCCAGCATTTT. Translating gives CASRPTIYSNQPQHF.